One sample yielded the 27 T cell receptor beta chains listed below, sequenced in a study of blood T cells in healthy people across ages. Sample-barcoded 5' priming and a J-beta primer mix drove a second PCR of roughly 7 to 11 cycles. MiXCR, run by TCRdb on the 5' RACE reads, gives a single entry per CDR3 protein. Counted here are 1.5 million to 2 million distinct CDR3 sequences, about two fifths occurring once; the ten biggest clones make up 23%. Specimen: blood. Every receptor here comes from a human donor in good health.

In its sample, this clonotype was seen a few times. The CDR3 DNA is TGTGCCAGCAGCGTAGGACGCGGGGACACAGATACGCAGTATTTT. Protein: CASSVGRGDTDTQYF. V gene TRBV9 combines with J gene TRBJ2-3; weak D call: TRBD2 (6 bases). Germline CDR1 reads SGDLS; CDR2 reads YYNGEE. The CDR3 length is 15 residues. Trimming took off 0 bases at V and 2 bases at J, with 10 bases between the two ends.

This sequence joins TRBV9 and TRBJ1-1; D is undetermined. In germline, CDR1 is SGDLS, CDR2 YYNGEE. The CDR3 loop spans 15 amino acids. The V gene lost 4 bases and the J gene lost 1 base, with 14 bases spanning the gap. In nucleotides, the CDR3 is TGTGCCAGCAGCCCTCGTGGATTGGAGAACACTGAAGCTTTCTTT. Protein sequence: CASSPRGLENTEAFF.

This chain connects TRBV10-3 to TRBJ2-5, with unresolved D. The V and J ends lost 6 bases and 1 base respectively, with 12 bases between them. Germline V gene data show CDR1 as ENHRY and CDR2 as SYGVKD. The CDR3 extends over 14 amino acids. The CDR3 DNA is TGTGCCATCAGCGATCCCCGTGGCCAAGAGACCCAGTACTTC. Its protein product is CAISDPRGQETQYF.

The CDR3 sequence is CASSYYSGANVLTF. Written as DNA, the CDR3 is TGTGCCAGCAGTTATTACTCTGGGGCCAACGTCCTGACTTTC. This chain joins TRBV6-2 or TRBV6-3 and TRBJ2-6; no reliable D call. V lost 3 bases, J lost 0 bases, and 3 bases lay in between. The CDR3 length is 14 residues. Per the germline V gene, CDR1 is MNHEY and CDR2 is SVGEGT.

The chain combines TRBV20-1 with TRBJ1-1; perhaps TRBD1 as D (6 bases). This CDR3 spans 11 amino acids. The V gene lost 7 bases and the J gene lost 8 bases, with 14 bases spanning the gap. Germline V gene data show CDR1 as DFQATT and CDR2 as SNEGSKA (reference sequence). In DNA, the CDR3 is TGCAGTGGAGGGGGGAAGCGGGAAGCTTTCTTT. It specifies CSGGGKREAFF.

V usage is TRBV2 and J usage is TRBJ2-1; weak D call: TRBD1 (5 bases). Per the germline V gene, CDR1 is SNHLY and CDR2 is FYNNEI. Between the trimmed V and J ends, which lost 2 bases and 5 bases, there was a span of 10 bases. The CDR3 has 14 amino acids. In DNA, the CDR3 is TGTGCCAGCAGTGAAATGGACAATAACAATGAGCAGTTCTTC. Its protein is CASSEMDNNNEQFF.

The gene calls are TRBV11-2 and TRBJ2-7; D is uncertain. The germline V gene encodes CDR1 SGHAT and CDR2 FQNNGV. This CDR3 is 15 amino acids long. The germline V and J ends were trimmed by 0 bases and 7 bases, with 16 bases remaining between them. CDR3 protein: CASSLDLYSYNEQYF. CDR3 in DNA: TGTGCCAGCAGCTTAGATTTGTACAGCTACAATGAGCAGTACTTC.

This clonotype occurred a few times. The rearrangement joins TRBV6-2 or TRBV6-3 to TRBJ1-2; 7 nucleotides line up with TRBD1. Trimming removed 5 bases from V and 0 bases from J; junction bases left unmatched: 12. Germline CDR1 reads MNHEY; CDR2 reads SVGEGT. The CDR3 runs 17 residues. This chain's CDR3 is CASSAMTGSKANYGYTF. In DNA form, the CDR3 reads TGTGCCAGCAGTGCGATGACAGGGTCGAAAGCTAACTATGGCTACACCTTC.

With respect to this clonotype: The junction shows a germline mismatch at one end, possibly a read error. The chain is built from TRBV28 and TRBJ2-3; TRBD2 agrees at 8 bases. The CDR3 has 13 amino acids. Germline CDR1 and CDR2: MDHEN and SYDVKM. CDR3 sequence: CASSGVAMDTRYF. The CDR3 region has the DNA TGCGCCAGTAGCGGGGTGGCGATGGATACGCGGTATTTT.

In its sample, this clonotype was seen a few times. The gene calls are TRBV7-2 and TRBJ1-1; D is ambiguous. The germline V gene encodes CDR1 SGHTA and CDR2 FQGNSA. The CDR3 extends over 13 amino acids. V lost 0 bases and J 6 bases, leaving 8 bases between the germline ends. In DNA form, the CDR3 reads TGTGCCAGCAGCTTAGCGCGTGATGCTGAAGCTTTCTTT. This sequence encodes CASSLARDAEAFF.

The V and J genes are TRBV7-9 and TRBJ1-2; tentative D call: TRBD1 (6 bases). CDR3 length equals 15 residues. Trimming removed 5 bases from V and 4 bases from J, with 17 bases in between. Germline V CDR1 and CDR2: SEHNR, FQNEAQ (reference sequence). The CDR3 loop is CASSLQGIEGYGYTF. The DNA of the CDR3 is TGTGCCAGCAGCCTACAGGGAATAGAGGGCTATGGCTACACCTTC.

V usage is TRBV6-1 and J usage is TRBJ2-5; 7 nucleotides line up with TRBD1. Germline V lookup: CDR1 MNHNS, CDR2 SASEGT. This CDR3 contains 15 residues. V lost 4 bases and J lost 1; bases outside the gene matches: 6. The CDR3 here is CASSAAGTVQETQYF. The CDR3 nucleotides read TGTGCCAGCAGTGCCGCCGGGACAGTCCAAGAGACCCAGTACTTC.

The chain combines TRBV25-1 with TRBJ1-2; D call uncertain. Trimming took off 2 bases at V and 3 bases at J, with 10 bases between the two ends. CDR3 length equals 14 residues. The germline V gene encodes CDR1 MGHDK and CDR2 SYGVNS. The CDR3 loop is CASSEGGVHYGYTF. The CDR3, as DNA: TGTGCCAGCAGTGAAGGCGGGGTTCACTATGGCTACACCTTC.

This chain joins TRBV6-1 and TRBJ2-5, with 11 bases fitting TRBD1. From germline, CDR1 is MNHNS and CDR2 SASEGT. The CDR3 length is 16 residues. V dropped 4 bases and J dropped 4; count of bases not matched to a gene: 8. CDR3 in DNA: TGTGCCAGCAGTGGACCCGGACAGGGGGCTCCAGAGACCCAGTACTTC. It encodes CASSGPGQGAPETQYF.

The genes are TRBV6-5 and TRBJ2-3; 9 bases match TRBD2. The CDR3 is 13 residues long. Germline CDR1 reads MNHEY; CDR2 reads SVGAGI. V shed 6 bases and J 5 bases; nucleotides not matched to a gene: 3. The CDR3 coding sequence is TGTGCCAGCAGGGGACTAGCTCGAGATACGCAGTATTTT. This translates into CASRGLARDTQYF.

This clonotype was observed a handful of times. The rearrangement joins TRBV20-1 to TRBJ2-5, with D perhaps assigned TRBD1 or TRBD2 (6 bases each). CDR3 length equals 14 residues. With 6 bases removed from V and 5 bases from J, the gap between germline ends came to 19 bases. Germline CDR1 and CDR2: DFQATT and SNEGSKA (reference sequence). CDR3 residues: CSATPGGLRETQYF. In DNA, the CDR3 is TGCAGTGCCACGCCTGGGGGGCTGAGGGAGACCCAGTACTTC.

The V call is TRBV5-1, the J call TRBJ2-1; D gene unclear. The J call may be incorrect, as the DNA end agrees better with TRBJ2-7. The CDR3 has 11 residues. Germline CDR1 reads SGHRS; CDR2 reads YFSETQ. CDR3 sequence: CASRRYNEQYF. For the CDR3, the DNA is TGCGCCAGCAGGAGGTACAATGAGCAGTACTTC.

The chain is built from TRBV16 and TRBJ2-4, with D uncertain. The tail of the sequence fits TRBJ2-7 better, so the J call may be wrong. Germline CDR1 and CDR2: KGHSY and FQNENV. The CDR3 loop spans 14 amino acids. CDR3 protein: CASSQSAGRYEQYF. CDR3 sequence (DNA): TGTGCCAGCAGCCAATCCGCAGGACGCTACGAGCAGTACTTC.

CDR3 coding DNA: TGTGCCATCAAAACAGAGCCACTCTCCTACGAGCAGTACTTC. Translated, it gives CAIKTEPLSYEQYF. The chain joins TRBV10-3 to TRBJ2-7; D not certain. There are 14 residues in the CDR3. V lost 7 bases and J 0 bases, leaving 13 bases between the germline ends. Germline V gene data show CDR1 as ENHRY and CDR2 as SYGVKD.

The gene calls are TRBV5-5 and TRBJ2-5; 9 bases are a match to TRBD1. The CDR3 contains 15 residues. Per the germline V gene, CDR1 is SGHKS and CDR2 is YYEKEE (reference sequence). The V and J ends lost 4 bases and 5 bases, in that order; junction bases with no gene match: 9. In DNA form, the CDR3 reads TGTGCCAGCAGCGAGGGACAGGGAGGGAGTGAGACCCAGTACTTC. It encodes CASSEGQGGSETQYF.

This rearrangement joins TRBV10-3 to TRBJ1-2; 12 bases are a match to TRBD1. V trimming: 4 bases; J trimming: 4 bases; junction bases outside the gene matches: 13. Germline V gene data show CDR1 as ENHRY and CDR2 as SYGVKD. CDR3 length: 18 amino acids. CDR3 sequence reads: CAISALAGTGGDGYGYTF. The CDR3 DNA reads TGTGCCATCAGTGCCCTCGCCGGGACAGGGGGCGATGGCTATGGCTACACCTTC.

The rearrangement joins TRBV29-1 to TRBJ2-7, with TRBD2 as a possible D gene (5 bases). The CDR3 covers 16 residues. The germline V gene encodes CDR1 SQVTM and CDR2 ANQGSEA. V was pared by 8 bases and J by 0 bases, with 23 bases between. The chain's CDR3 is CSFTARRPLSSYEQYF. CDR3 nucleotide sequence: TGCAGCTTCACCGCCCGGAGGCCTTTAAGCTCCTACGAGCAGTACTTC.

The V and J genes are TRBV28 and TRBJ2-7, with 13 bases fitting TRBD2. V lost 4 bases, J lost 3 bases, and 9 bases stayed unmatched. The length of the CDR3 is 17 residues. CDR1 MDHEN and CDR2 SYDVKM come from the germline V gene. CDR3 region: CASSSTSGGAFDYEQYF. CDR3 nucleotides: TGTGCCAGCAGTTCTACTAGCGGGGGGGCCTTTGACTACGAGCAGTACTTC.

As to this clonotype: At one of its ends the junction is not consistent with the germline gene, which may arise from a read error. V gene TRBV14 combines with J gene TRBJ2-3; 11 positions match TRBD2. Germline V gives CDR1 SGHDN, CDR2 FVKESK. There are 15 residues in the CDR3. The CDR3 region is CANSHRLAGTDTQYF. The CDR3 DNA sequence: TGTGCCAACAGCCATCGACTAGCGGGAACAGATACGCAGTATTTT. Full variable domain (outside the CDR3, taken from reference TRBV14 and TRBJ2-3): EAGVTQFPSHSVIEKGQTVTLRCDPISGHDNLYWYRRVMGKEIKFLLHFVKESKQDESGMPNNRFLAERTGGTYSTLKVQPAELEDSGVYFCANSHRLAGTDTQYFGPGTRLTVL.

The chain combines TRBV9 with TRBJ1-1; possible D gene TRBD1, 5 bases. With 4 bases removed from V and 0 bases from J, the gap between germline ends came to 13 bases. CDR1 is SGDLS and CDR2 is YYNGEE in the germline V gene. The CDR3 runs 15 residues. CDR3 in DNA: TGTGCCAGCAGCACCCGACAGACAATGAACACTGAAGCTTTCTTT. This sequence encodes CASSTRQTMNTEAFF.

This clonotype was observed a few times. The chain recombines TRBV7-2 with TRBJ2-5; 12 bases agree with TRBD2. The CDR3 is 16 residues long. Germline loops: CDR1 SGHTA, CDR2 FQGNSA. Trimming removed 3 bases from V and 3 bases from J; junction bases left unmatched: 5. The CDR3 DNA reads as TGTGCCAGCAGCTTCTGGCTAGCGGGGGGGGAAGAGACCCAGTACTTC. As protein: CASSFWLAGGEETQYF. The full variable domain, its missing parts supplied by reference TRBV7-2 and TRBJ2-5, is GAGVSQSPSNKVTEKGKDVELRCDPISGHTALYWYRQSLGQGLEFLIYFQGNSAPDKSGLPSDRFSAERTGGSVSTLTIQRTQQEDSAVYLCASSFWLAGGEETQYFGPGTRLLVL.

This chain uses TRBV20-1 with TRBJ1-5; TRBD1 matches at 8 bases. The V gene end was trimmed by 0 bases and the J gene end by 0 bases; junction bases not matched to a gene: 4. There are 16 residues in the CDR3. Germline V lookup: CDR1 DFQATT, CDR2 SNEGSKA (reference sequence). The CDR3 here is CSARDRTGYSNQPQHF. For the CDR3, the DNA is TGCAGTGCTAGAGACCGGACAGGGTATAGCAATCAGCCCCAGCATTTT.